The rows below give T cell receptor beta chains drawn from one sample of a study of blood T cell repertoires in COVID-19. Sequencing was performed with immunoSEQ multiplex PCR; in TCRdb, only in-frame clones are kept and a portion is missing. The repertoire consists of around 68,000 clones, with 75% to 90% occurring once and the leading ten covering 2.5% to 3%. Sequencing input: peripheral blood. These receptors all come from a man aged 45-65 years with acute or convalescent COVID-19. Each CDR3 is given with its conserved first and last residue. A D gene is named only where the DNA matches it firmly. Expanded clones are given a class, and other clones once, few, many or no size at all.

V: TRBV30
J: TRBJ1-1
size: -
D: -
DNA: TGTGCCTGGAGTGTCCCGACACGTCGGAACACTGAAGCTTTCTTT
CDR3: CAWSVPTRRNTEAFF

V: TRBV24-1
J: TRBJ2-2
size: -
D: -
DNA: TGTGCCACCAGTGAGGGTCACCGGGACACCGGGGAGCTGTTTTTT
CDR3: CATSEGHRDTGELFF

V: TRBV13
J: TRBJ2-1
size: -
D: TRBD2
DNA: TGTGCCAGCGACGGCGGGGGGGACCACAATGAGCAGTTCTTC
CDR3: CASDGGGDHNEQFF

V: TRBV5-6
J: TRBJ2-7
size: once
D: -
DNA: TGTGCCAGCAGCTTGGGTCTAGCCCTACTCGAGCAGTACTTC
CDR3: CASSLGLALLEQYF

V: TRBV7-3
J: TRBJ2-3
size: -
D: TRBD2
DNA: TGTGCCAGCAGCTTAGCACTAGCGGGCCTAGATACGCAGTATTTT
CDR3: CASSLALAGLDTQYF

V: TRBV19
J: TRBJ1-5
size: -
D: -
DNA: TGTGCCAGTAGTCCGGAGGTTGTTCCCCCCCAGCATTTT
CDR3: CASSPEVVPPQHF

V: TRBV11-2
J: TRBJ2-7
size: -
D: -
DNA: TGTGCCAGCAGCTTAGAAGGATGGGGGGAGGTCTCCTACGAGCAGTACTTC
CDR3: CASSLEGWGEVSYEQYF

V: TRBV27
J: TRBJ2-3
size: once
D: TRBD2
DNA: TGTGCCAGCAGTTCACTAACTAGCGGGAGCACAGATACGCAGTATTTT
CDR3: CASSSLTSGSTDTQYF

V: TRBV2
J: TRBJ1-2
size: -
D: TRBD1
DNA: TGTGCCAGCAGTGAAGGACAGGGGATCTATGGCTACACCTTC
CDR3: CASSEGQGIYGYTF

V: TRBV5-1
J: TRBJ1-3
size: -
D: -
DNA: TGCGCCAGCAGAGCCGACTCTGGAAACACCATATATTTT
CDR3: CASRADSGNTIYF

V: TRBV2
J: TRBJ2-6
size: few
D: -
DNA: TGTGCCAGCAGCGGTCCGGGACTGAGTATTACTGGGGCCAACGTCCTGACTTTC
CDR3: CASSGPGLSITGANVLTF

V: TRBV13
J: TRBJ1-2
size: -
D: -
DNA: TGTGCCAGCAGCTTAGCCGACAGCATCTATGGCTACACCTTC
CDR3: CASSLADSIYGYTF

V: TRBV13
J: TRBJ2-1
size: -
D: TRBD2
DNA: TGTGCCAGCAGCTTACTTGCGGGAGTTAGCAATGAGCAGTTCTTC
CDR3: CASSLLAGVSNEQFF

V: TRBV5-1
J: TRBJ1-5
size: -
D: -
DNA: TGCGCCAGCAGCGAAGGACAGAGCAATCAGCCCCAGCATTTT
CDR3: CASSEGQSNQPQHF

V: TRBV28
J: TRBJ2-1
size: -
D: TRBD2
DNA: TGTGCCAGCAGTTCCTTCTCAGCGGGAGGCGCCTACAATGAGCAGTTCTTC
CDR3: CASSSFSAGGAYNEQFF

V: TRBV6-5
J: TRBJ1-2
size: -
D: TRBD1
DNA: TGTGCCAGCCGATTGGACAGGGGTGCGTACACCTTC
CDR3: CASRLDRGAYTF

V: TRBV29-1
J: TRBJ1-1
size: -
D: TRBD1
DNA: TGCAGCGTTGCCCGGGAGGGGGCGGGAATGAACACTGAAGCTTTCTTT
CDR3: CSVAREGAGMNTEAFF

V: TRBV6-6
J: TRBJ2-3
size: -
D: -
DNA: TGTGCCAGCAGTTACCAGCGGTCGGATACGCAGTATTTT
CDR3: CASSYQRSDTQYF

V: TRBV29-1
J: TRBJ1-1
size: -
D: -
DNA: TGCAGCGCAGCAGGGTCTCTGAATCCTGAAGCTTTCTTT
CDR3: CSAAGSLNPEAFF

V: TRBV7-2
J: TRBJ1-2
size: -
D: -
DNA: TGTGCCAGCAGCTCCTCTCGAAGGATCGGAGACCTCATTGGCTACACCTTC
CDR3: CASSSSRRIGDLIGYTF

V: TRBV19
J: TRBJ1-5
size: once
D: TRBD1
DNA: TGTGCCAGTACCGGGACAGGGAAGCCCCAGCATTTT
CDR3: CASTGTGKPQHF